Below, 31 T cell receptor beta chains from the same sample are listed, as sequenced in a study of Ad26.COV2.S vaccination and SARS-CoV-2 variants. The repertoire was sequenced with immunoSEQ multiplex PCR; TCRdb's copy has only in-frame clones and lacks some. The sample carries about 350,000 clones, 80% to 90% recorded once. The treatment denotes: 15 to 20 received Ad26.COV2.S at low or high dose, single or two shots; about 5 received placebo; per-sample allocation not given. Samples were taken on day 63 after the first vaccine or placebo injection. Sequenced material: peripheral blood, taken in a trial of Ad26.COV2.S vaccine versus placebo. Source of these receptors: a person between 18 and 65 years old who received the Ad26.COV2.S COVID-19 vaccine or a placebo.

This clone was recorded once. This sequence joins TRBV4-3 and TRBJ2-5; no clear D gene. CDR1 LGHNA and CDR2 YSLEER come from the germline V gene. This CDR3 spans 15 amino acids. Between the trimmed V and J ends, which lost 0 bases and 2 bases, there was a span of 10 bases. The CDR3, as DNA: TGCGCCAGCAGCCAAGATCTCGGGCAGCAAGAGACCCAGTACTTC. Translated: CASSQDLGQQETQYF.

Comment on this clone: The junction differs from germline at one of its ends, possibly a read error. V and J are TRBV6-2 or TRBV6-3 and TRBJ2-7; D gene ambiguous. Germline values: CDR1 MNHEY, CDR2 SVGEGT. The CDR3 loop spans 11 amino acids. CDR3 sequence (DNA): TGTGCCAGCAGTGACTCCTACGAGCAGTACTTC. Residues: CASSDSYEQYF.

As to this clone: This CDR3 is also generated by other DNA sequences in the sample. This rearrangement joins TRBV13 to TRBJ2-7, with no clear D. V lost 0 bases and J 0 bases, leaving 3 bases between the germline ends. The length of the CDR3 is 13 residues. Germline V gene data show CDR1 as PRHDT and CDR2 as FYEKMQ (reference sequence). CDR3 sequence: CASSLGPSYEQYF. The CDR3 DNA sequence: TGTGCCAGCAGCTTAGGTCCCTCCTACGAGCAGTACTTC.

The chain has TRBV27 and TRBJ1-4, with unresolved D. V shed 5 bases and J shed 0 bases, with 7 bases lying between them. Germline V lookup: CDR1 MNHEY, CDR2 SMNVEV (reference sequence). The CDR3 is made up of 14 amino acids. The DNA of the CDR3 is TGTGCCAGCAGTACCCATTCAACTAATGAAAAACTGTTTTTT. Translation gives CASSTHSTNEKLFF. Filled out from reference TRBV27 and TRBJ1-4, the complete variable domain reads EAQVTQNPRYLITVTGKKLTVTCSQNMNHEYMSWYRQDPGLGLRQIYYSMNVEVTDKGDVPEGYKVSRKEKRNFPLILESPSPNQTSLYFCASSTHSTNEKLFFGSGTQLSVL.

The V gene is TRBV29-1, the J gene TRBJ2-6, with a weak D call TRBD2 (6 bases). Germline lookup yields CDR1 SQVTM and CDR2 ANQGSEA. Trimming stripped 4 bases from V and 3 bases from J, with 10 bases between. The CDR3 has 14 residues. CDR3: CSVGRGDGANVLTF. CDR3 DNA sequence: TGCAGCGTTGGGAGGGGTGATGGGGCCAACGTCCTGACTTTC. Variable domain in full (rest from reference TRBV29-1 and TRBJ2-6): SAVISQKPSRDICQRGTSLTIQCQVDSQVTMMFWYRQQPGQSLTLIATANQGSEATYESGFVIDKFPISRPNLTFSTLTVSNMSPEDSSIYLCSVGRGDGANVLTFGAGSRLTVL.

The chain carries TRBV24-1 and TRBJ2-7; 7 nucleotides line up with TRBD1. J lost 6 bases, V lost 11 bases, and 6 bases had no gene match. The CDR3 is 11 residues long. Germline V gene data show CDR1 as KGHDR and CDR2 as SFDVKD. The CDR3 bases are TGTGCCAACAGGGGCCGGGGCGAGCAGTACTTC. Translation gives CANRGRGEQYF.

The J gene is TRBJ1-6, the V gene TRBV5-4, with 9 nucleotides matching TRBD1. Germline CDR1 and CDR2: SGHNT and YYREEE (reference sequence). This CDR3 has 14 amino acids. After removal of 5 bases from V and 10 bases from J, the junction contained 7 bases not matched to a gene. Written as DNA, the CDR3 is TGTGCCAGCAGTCAGGACAGGGGAACGTCACCCCTCCACTTT. Its translation: CASSQDRGTSPLHF.

The J gene is TRBJ2-1, the V gene TRBV30; D remains ambiguous. The CDR3 consists of 14 residues. V lost 0 bases and J lost 3, with 9 bases in between. Germline V gene lookup returns CDR1 GTSNPN and CDR2 SVGIG (reference sequence). The CDR3 region is CAWSVVQNYNEQFF. The CDR3 DNA reads TGTGCCTGGAGTGTAGTACAGAACTACAATGAGCAGTTCTTC.

As for this clone: Other DNA variants within this sample encode the same CDR3. The genes are TRBV18 and TRBJ2-3, with 11 bases lining up with TRBD1. The CDR3 consists of 15 residues. V lost 3 bases to trimming and J lost 4 bases; unmatched junction nucleotides: 3. Germline loops: CDR1 KGHSH, CDR2 LQKENI. The CDR3 protein is CASSPPGQGADTQYF. DNA of the CDR3: TGTGCCAGCTCACCCCCGGGACAGGGGGCAGATACGCAGTATTTT.

The chain employs TRBV19 and TRBJ2-1; 8 bases align to TRBD1. This CDR3 comprises 17 residues. Germline values: CDR1 LNHDA, CDR2 SQIVND (reference sequence). V dropped 4 bases and J dropped 6; count of bases not matched to a gene: 14. The CDR3 nucleotides read TGTGCCAGTAGTACCGAGGACAGGGCTCTTACTATCAATGAGCAGTTCTTC. Protein: CASSTEDRALTINEQFF.

The V and J genes are TRBV5-6 and TRBJ2-5, with D perhaps being TRBD1 or TRBD2 (5 bases each). Trimming removed 4 bases from V and 4 bases from J, with 11 bases in between. Germline V CDR1 and CDR2: SGHDT, YYEEEE. The CDR3 has 13 residues. Here the CDR3 DNA reads TGTGCCAGCAGCGGCGAGGGGCGAGAGACCCAGTACTTC. Translated, it gives CASSGEGRETQYF.

On this clone: The identical CDR3 is also encoded by other nucleotide sequences in the sample. The rearrangement joins TRBV4-3 to TRBJ2-7; D is ambiguous. Trimming shortened V by 0 bases and J by 0 bases, and 6 bases separated the two germline ends. CDR1 LGHNA and CDR2 YSLEER come from the germline V gene. This CDR3 region has 14 residues. CDR3 bases: TGCGCCAGCAGCCAAGATGCAAGCTCCTACGAGCAGTACTTC. Protein sequence: CASSQDASSYEQYF.

CDR3 region: CASSEGLGYEQYF. The CDR3 DNA is TGCGCCAGCAGTGAGGGACTAGGTTACGAGCAGTACTTC. The chain is built from TRBV10-1 and TRBJ2-7, with TRBD2 identical over 7 bases. The CDR3 has 13 residues. The trim removed 2 bases at V and 4 bases at J, leaving 2 bases unmatched. The V gene's germline CDR1 is WNHNN and CDR2 SYGVQD (reference sequence).

The V and J genes are TRBV11-3 and TRBJ2-3; D is unclear. CDR1 and CDR2 (germline): SGHNT, YENEEA. The CDR3 has 15 residues. The V gene lost 1 base and the J gene lost 2 bases, with 10 bases spanning the gap. The CDR3 DNA sequence: TGTGCCAGCAGCTTAGGCATTTATTCCACAGATACGCAGTATTTT. It translates to CASSLGIYSTDTQYF. The variable domain in full, completed from reference TRBV11-3 and TRBJ2-3, reads EAGVVQSPRYKIIEKKQPVAFWCNPISGHNTLYWYLQNLGQGPELLIRYENEEAVDDSQLPKDRFSAERLKGVDSTLKIQPAELGDSAVYLCASSLGIYSTDTQYFGPGTRLTVL.

The sample holds one count of this clone. The chain employs TRBV2 and TRBJ1-5, with D perhaps TRBD1 (5 bases). CDR3 length: 13 residues. V gave up 7 bases and J gave up 5 bases, with 12 bases separating them. From germline, CDR1 is SNHLY and CDR2 FYNNEI. CDR3 protein: CASTRQQHQPQHF. The CDR3 coding sequence is TGTGCCAGCACCAGACAGCAACATCAGCCCCAGCATTTT.

The chain employs TRBV11-1 and TRBJ1-1; D is uncertain. V lost 4 bases and J lost 10, with 22 bases in between. The CDR3 extends over 15 amino acids. Looked up from germline, CDR1 is SGHAT and CDR2 is FQDESV (reference sequence). The CDR3 region has the DNA TGTGCCAGCAGCTCGGACGCAAAGGGCCCCCCAGGAGCTTTCTTT. Protein sequence: CASSSDAKGPPGAFF.

The chain employs TRBV3-1 (or the pseudogene TRBV3-2) and TRBJ1-4; the D gene is possibly TRBD1 (6 bases). Per the germline V gene, CDR1 is LGHDT and CDR2 is YNNKEL (reference sequence). This CDR3 has 16 amino acids. With 0 bases removed from V and 7 bases from J, the gap between germline ends came to 15 bases. CDR3: CASSQDREGGIEKLFF. Here the CDR3 DNA reads TGTGCCAGCAGCCAAGATCGGGAAGGGGGAATTGAAAAACTGTTTTTT.

The chain employs TRBV28 and TRBJ2-5; 9 nucleotides line up with TRBD1. The CDR3 consists of 13 residues. Germline CDR1 and CDR2: MDHEN and SYDVKM. V dropped 9 bases and J dropped 3; count of bases not matched to a gene: 5. The CDR3 nucleotides are TGTGCCAGTGGCGACAGGGGGAAAGAGACCCAGTACTTC. Protein sequence: CASGDRGKETQYF.

The gene calls are TRBV7-6 and TRBJ2-2; D may be TRBD2 (6 bases). Looked up from germline, CDR1 is SGHVS and CDR2 is FNYEAQ. The CDR3 consists of 15 residues. Trimming took 5 bases from V and 7 from J, leaving 17 bases between them. The CDR3 here is CASSGVAGSDGELFF. The CDR3 region has the DNA TGTGCCAGCAGCGGTGTGGCGGGATCGGACGGGGAGCTGTTTTTT.

The chain employs TRBV9 and TRBJ2-2; the match to TRBD1 covers 7 bases. Germline loops: CDR1 SGDLS, CDR2 YYNGEE. V was clipped by 3 bases and J by 5 bases; unmatched bases: 16. The CDR3 is 18 amino acids. DNA of the CDR3: TGTGCCAGCAGCGCCCGCGCCAAACCAGGGGGAGAAACCGGGGAGCTGTTTTTT. Protein product: CASSARAKPGGETGELFF.

The chain carries TRBV7-6 and TRBJ2-7; 9 nucleotides match TRBD2. The CDR3 is 18 residues long. V lost 1 base, J lost 4 bases, and 14 bases stayed unmatched. Germline CDR1 reads SGHVS; CDR2 reads FNYEAQ. CDR3 loop: CASSLGPEVAGVRYEQYF. CDR3 bases: TGTGCCAGCAGCTTAGGGCCAGAAGTAGCGGGAGTACGGTACGAGCAGTACTTC.

This clone came up once. The J gene is TRBJ2-5, the V gene TRBV18; possibly TRBD1 for D (6 bases). Germline V gene lookup returns CDR1 KGHSH and CDR2 LQKENI. V lost 8 bases and J 4 bases, leaving 17 bases between the germline ends. The CDR3 sequence is 14 residues long. CDR3 protein: CASLGQGSSETQYF. CDR3 bases: TGTGCCAGCCTCGGGCAGGGGAGCTCAGAGACCCAGTACTTC.

This chain connects TRBV7-9 to TRBJ1-1; no reliable D call. V lost 3 bases to trimming and J lost 1 base, with 6 bases between them. Looked up from germline, CDR1 is SEHNR and CDR2 is FQNEAQ (reference sequence). The CDR3 loop spans 13 amino acids. The CDR3 DNA reads as TGTGCCAGCAGCTTCACAACGAACACTGAAGCTTTCTTT. It yields the protein CASSFTTNTEAFF.

The chain links TRBV3-1 (or the pseudogene TRBV3-2) to TRBJ1-1, with 9 bases aligning to TRBD1. The CDR3 is 15 amino acids. From germline, CDR1 is LGHDT and CDR2 YNNKEL (reference sequence). V lost 1 base, J lost 7 bases, and 7 bases stayed unmatched. The CDR3 DNA is TGTGCCAGCAGCCAAGGCCGGGACAGGGAATTTGAAGCTTTCTTT. Encoded protein: CASSQGRDREFEAFF.

The rearrangement joins TRBV27 to TRBJ2-3; D not certain. Germline values: CDR1 MNHEY, CDR2 SMNVEV (reference sequence). V gave up 0 bases and J gave up 2 bases, with 6 bases separating them. This CDR3 region has 14 residues. This CDR3 is CASSLSKDTDTQYF. The CDR3 DNA reads as TGTGCCAGCAGTTTATCGAAGGACACAGATACGCAGTATTTT.

The V call is TRBV15, the J call TRBJ2-1; maybe TRBD2 (5 bases). The CDR3 has 16 amino acids. V was trimmed by 0 bases and J by 5 bases, leaving 14 bases between them. Germline CDR1 LNHNV, CDR2 YYDKDF (reference sequence). This CDR3 is CATSRDLGIYHNEQFF. CDR3 coding DNA: TGTGCCACCAGCAGAGATCTCGGGATTTACCACAATGAGCAGTTCTTC.

This clone is a singleton in its sample. The J gene is TRBJ2-1, the V gene TRBV19, with 8 bases that match TRBD1. This CDR3 contains 16 residues. V lost 6 bases, J lost 2 bases, and 9 bases stayed unmatched. In germline, CDR1 is LNHDA, CDR2 SQIVND (reference sequence). The CDR3 reads CASSTWTGNPYNEQFF. The CDR3 DNA reads as TGTGCCAGTAGCACCTGGACAGGGAATCCCTACAATGAGCAGTTCTTC.

This clone has just one count. This chain joins TRBV4-2 and TRBJ2-2, with 10 bases identical to TRBD1. Germline V lookup: CDR1 LGHNA, CDR2 YNFKEQ. Unmatched junction bases numbered 16, after V lost 3 bases and J lost 6 bases. CDR3 length: 19 residues. CDR3 bases: TGTGCCAGCAGCCACGGGCAGATACTGACAGGGGGCATGTCCGGGGAGCTGTTTTTT. It codes for CASSHGQILTGGMSGELFF.

V is TRBV30 and J is TRBJ2-1; D is undetermined. V was pared by 0 bases and J by 7 bases, with 13 bases between. This CDR3 has 14 residues. From germline, CDR1 is GTSNPN and CDR2 SVGIG (reference sequence). The CDR3 loop reads CAWSVSVSLNEQFF. The CDR3 nucleotides read TGTGCCTGGAGTGTGAGCGTGTCTTTAAATGAGCAGTTCTTC.

This clone was seen only once. The gene calls are TRBV7-9 and TRBJ2-1; TRBD1 agrees at 8 bases. The CDR3 consists of 15 residues. CDR1 is SEHNR and CDR2 is FQNEAQ in the germline V gene (reference sequence). V lost 5 bases, J lost 9 bases, and 12 bases stayed unmatched. CDR3 in amino acids: CASSPRSDRGAEQFF. The CDR3 region has the DNA TGTGCCAGCAGCCCAAGGTCCGACAGGGGTGCTGAGCAGTTCTTC.

This chain joins TRBV5-1 and TRBJ2-7; possible D gene TRBD1, 6 bases. Per germline, CDR1 SGHRS and CDR2 YFSETQ. V was pared by 1 base and J by 2 bases, with 13 bases between. The CDR3 runs to 15 residues. The CDR3 spells CASSLLQGMAYEQYF. The CDR3 bases are TGCGCCAGCAGCTTGCTCCAGGGGATGGCCTACGAGCAGTACTTC.